At least ten counts were recorded for the clone carrying this T cell receptor (beta chain). Its specificity is unknown. The data are from a study of regulatory T cells in long-lasting Graves disease. Overall study context: The study counted Graves' disease as persistent given over 5 years of antithyroid drugs and positive TSH receptor antibodies.

Arm-PCR of CDR3 regions with iRepertoire HTBI primers generated TCR beta libraries. In TCRdb, the multiplex PCR reads were re-called with MiXCR into one record per CDR3 protein. This sample has around 460,000 distinct CDR3 sequences, with roughly 22% found just once. The time point denotes: persistent/refractory GD, antithyroid drugs over 5 years with positive TRAb. Generation of the TCR library employed RNA extracted from PBMCs. General observations from the study: TRBV28, TRBJ1-2 and TRBJ2-5 were favored in persistent disease.

There are 17 residues in the CDR3. Germline V gives CDR1 MNHEY, CDR2 SVGEGT. The germline V and J ends were trimmed by 0 bases and 5 bases, with 19 bases remaining between them. The origin of this receptor is a female donor with Graves disease. The chain joins TRBV6-2 or TRBV6-3 to TRBJ2-5; D is perhaps TRBD2 (6 bases). The source material was peripheral blood mononuclear cells (PBMCs), sampled when the disease was refractory, from a patient treated with antithyroid drugs. In DNA form, the CDR3 reads TGTGCCAGCAGTTACTCGATCCCGTTGCGGGATGGGGAGACCCAGTACTTC. Translated, it gives CASSYSIPLRDGETQYF.